This T cell receptor beta chain comes out of a study of a mutant IDH1 vaccine in newly diagnosed glioma. General observations from the study: Whatever changes occurred in top peripheral T cell clonotypes seemed unrelated to pseudoprogression.

Noted time point: week 35, safety follow-up. The study gave 300 ug of mutant IDH1 20-mer peptide per vaccine dose, with topical imiquimod. Patients were given eight vaccinations, scheduled in weeks 1, 3, 5, 7, 11, 15, 19 and 23. The CDR3 is 15 residues long. The germline V gene has CDR1 SGHNT and CDR2 YENEEA. V gave up 1 base and J gave up 0 bases; unmatched junction bases: 0. Using immunoSEQ multiplex PCR, the repertoire was profiled, and TCRdb retains in-frame clones only, with some absent. The table lists roughly 40,000 clones, approximately 80% of them singletons. A word on this clone: Its matching antigen is unknown.

The V and J genes are TRBV11-3 and TRBJ1-2, with 9 bases identical to TRBD1. Sequences were derived from PBMCs, sampled from a glioma patient whose treatment included an IDH1 peptide vaccine. The sequence derives from a woman in her fifties or sixties with glioma. The CDR3, as DNA: TGTGCCAGCAGCTTAGGACAGGGGGCTAACTATGGCTACACCTTC. Translating it yields CASSLGQGANYGYTF. Based on the CDR3 plus reference TRBV11-3 and TRBJ1-2, the full variable domain is EAGVVQSPRYKIIEKKQPVAFWCNPISGHNTLYWYLQNLGQGPELLIRYENEEAVDDSQLPKDRFSAERLKGVDSTLKIQPAELGDSAVYLCASSLGQGANYGYTFGSGTRLTVV.